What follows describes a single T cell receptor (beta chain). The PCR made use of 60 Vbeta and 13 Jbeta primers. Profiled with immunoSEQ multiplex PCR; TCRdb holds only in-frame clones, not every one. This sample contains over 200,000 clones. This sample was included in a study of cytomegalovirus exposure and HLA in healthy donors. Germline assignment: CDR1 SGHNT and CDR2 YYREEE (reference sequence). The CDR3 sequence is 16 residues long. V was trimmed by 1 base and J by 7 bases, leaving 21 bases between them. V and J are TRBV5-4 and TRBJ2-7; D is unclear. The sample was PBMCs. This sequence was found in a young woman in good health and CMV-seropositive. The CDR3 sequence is CASSLPHAEGITEQYF. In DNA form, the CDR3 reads TGTGCCAGCAGCTTGCCCCATGCGGAAGGTATTACAGAGCAGTACTTC.